The 3 T cell receptor beta chains in this list originate from one sample, sequenced in a study of human T cells and chemical hapten exposure. As to time point: pre-sensitization, week 0. Treatment given: therapeutic diphenylcyclopropenone sensitization with weekly scalp DPC. The authors' total RNA extraction used unfractionated whole blood. TCRdb called the RACE reads again in MiXCR, with one record for every CDR3 protein. This sample has under 40,000 distinct CDR3 sequences, with approximately 12% found just once. The material was whole blood, obtained in connection with sensitization to the hapten diphenylcyclopropenone (DPC). All receptors come from a woman between 40 and 55 years old with alopecia areata. Some clones in this sample may be carry-over from other donors' samples.

At least ten counts were recorded for this clonotype. J is TRBJ1-1 and V is TRBV29-1; D call uncertain. Germline V lookup: CDR1 SQVTM, CDR2 ANQGSEA. CDR3 length equals 10 residues. The V end was cut by 6 bases, the J end by 6 bases, with 8 bases between. CDR3 loop: CSVATAEAFF. The CDR3 DNA is TGCAGCGTGGCTACAGCTGAAGCTTTCTTT.

This clonotype was counted a single time. The chain couples TRBV29-1 to TRBJ2-7; 7 bases fit TRBD2. The germline V gene encodes CDR1 SQVTM and CDR2 ANQGSEA. The CDR3 totals 12 residues. After removal of 4 bases from V and 5 bases from J, the junction contained 5 bases not matched to a gene. CDR3 sequence (DNA): TGCAGCGTTGTGCGGGAGAGCAACGAGCAGTACTTC. It translates to CSVVRESNEQYF.

This chain's CDR3 is CATSGGQGLTSSYNEQFF. The DNA of the CDR3 is TGTGCCACCAGTGGGGGACAGGGCCTTACCAGCTCCTACAATGAGCAGTTCTTC. The chain is built from TRBV24-1 and TRBJ2-1, with 9 bases that match TRBD1. Trimming at V came to 5 bases and at J to 0 bases, leaving 10 bases not matched to a gene. CDR1 is KGHDR and CDR2 is SFDVKD in the germline V gene. The CDR3 extends over 18 amino acids.